The following is a T cell receptor (beta chain) sequence with its context. What it recognizes is unknown. The sample originates from a study of OX40 agonist ivuxolimab in advanced cancers. At the level of the study: Cohort: roughly 79% men, mean age approximately 60, aged about 23 to 79.

Germline trimming cut 9 bases from V and 0 bases from J; bases unmatched to any gene: 10. CDR1 and CDR2 from the germline V gene are MDHEN and SYDVKM. This CDR3 contains 16 residues. Broader study findings: Which antigen the expanded peripheral T cells recognized is unknown. On average, CD8+ T cells showed a greater number of expanded clones than CD4+.

The method was immunoSEQ multiplex PCR; TCRdb's version includes in-frame clones alone and lacks a portion of them. Among more than 50,000 clones listed, around 89% were seen once. The chain carries TRBV28 and TRBJ2-1, with TRBD2 matching over 8 bases. The material sequenced was CD4+ or CD8+ T cells sorted from blood, taken in a trial of the OX40 agonist ivuxolimab. The TCR comes from an adult with an advanced solid tumor such as melanoma, head and neck, liver or kidney cancer. This CDR3 reads CASTRVSGASYNEQFF. DNA for the CDR3: TGTGCCAGTACACGGGTTAGCGGGGCCTCCTACAATGAGCAGTTCTTC.